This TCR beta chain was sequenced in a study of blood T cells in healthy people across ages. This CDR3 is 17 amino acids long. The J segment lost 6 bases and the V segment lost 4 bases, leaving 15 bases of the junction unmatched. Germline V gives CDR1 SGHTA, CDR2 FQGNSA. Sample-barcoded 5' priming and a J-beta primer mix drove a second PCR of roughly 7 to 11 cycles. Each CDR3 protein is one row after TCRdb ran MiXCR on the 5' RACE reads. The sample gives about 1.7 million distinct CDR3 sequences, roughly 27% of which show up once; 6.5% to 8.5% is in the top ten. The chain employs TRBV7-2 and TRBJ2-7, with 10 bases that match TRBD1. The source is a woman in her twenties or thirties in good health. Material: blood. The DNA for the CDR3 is TGTGCCAGCAGCTCTGCCGCGAGCGACAGGGGGCGGTTCGAGCAGTACTTC. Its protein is CASSSAASDRGRFEQYF. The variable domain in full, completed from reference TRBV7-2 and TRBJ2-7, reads GAGVSQSPSNKVTEKGKDVELRCDPISGHTALYWYRQSLGQGLEFLIYFQGNSAPDKSGLPSDRFSAERTGGSVSTLTIQRTQQEDSAVYLCASSSAASDRGRFEQYFGPGTRLTVT.